This passage covers 20 T cell receptor beta chains from one sample sequenced in a study of regulatory T cells in long-lasting Graves disease. CDR3 regions were amplified by Arm-PCR using iRepertoire HTBI primers to build TCR beta libraries. TCRdb fed the multiplex PCR reads into MiXCR, producing one record per CDR3 protein. This table has around 420,000 distinct CDR3 sequences, 14% to 15% appearing once. Sample time point: newly diagnosed GD, antithyroid drugs for less than 3 months. Construction of the TCR library relied on RNA isolated from PBMCs. This sample was shared with a second study, whose subject was T cells in Graves' hyperthyroidism and ophthalmopathy.

Source: peripheral blood mononuclear cells (PBMCs), taken at new diagnosis, from a patient treated with antithyroid drugs. The receptors were gathered from a woman between 40 and 50 years old with Graves disease.

The genes are TRBV11-3 and TRBJ2-5; TRBD2 agrees at 11 bases. Trimming at V came to 7 bases and at J to 1 base, leaving 2 bases not matched to a gene. The CDR3 is made up of 14 amino acids. Germline V CDR1 and CDR2: SGHNT, YENEEA. CDR3 sequence: CASTGTSGQETQYF. The CDR3 bases are TGTGCCAGCACCGGGACTAGCGGCCAAGAGACCCAGTACTTC.

This clonotype was detected many times. The chain carries TRBV18 and TRBJ2-2, with a possible D match to TRBD2 (6 bases). With 0 bases removed from V and 7 bases from J, the gap between germline ends came to 9 bases. The CDR3 sequence is 14 residues long. Germline V gene data show CDR1 as KGHSH and CDR2 as LQKENI. The CDR3, as DNA: TGTGCCAGCTCACCACCGGAGGGTGGCGGGGAGCTGTTTTTT. Its protein is CASSPPEGGGELFF.

The chain is built from TRBV18 and TRBJ2-7; possible D gene TRBD1, 6 bases. The germline V and J ends were trimmed by 4 bases and 3 bases, with 16 bases remaining between them. This CDR3 is built from 15 residues. Germline CDR1 reads KGHSH; CDR2 reads LQKENI. CDR3 sequence: CASSHKTGPLYEQYF. The CDR3 bases are TGTGCCAGCTCACACAAGACAGGCCCACTCTACGAGCAGTACTTC.

The chain uses TRBV7-2 and TRBJ2-7, with TRBD2 matching over 9 bases. CDR1 SGHTA and CDR2 FQGNSA come from the germline V gene. The V segment lost 2 bases and the J segment 2 bases; nucleotides outside the gene matches: 16. The CDR3 consists of 19 residues. CDR3 loop: CASSLKNSASGIGTYEQYF. The CDR3 DNA reads as TGTGCCAGCAGCTTAAAGAATTCGGCTAGCGGGATAGGAACCTACGAGCAGTACTTC.

In its sample, this clonotype was seen many times. V and J are TRBV19 and TRBJ1-6, with 9 bases identical to TRBD1. Per germline, CDR1 LNHDA and CDR2 SQIVND (reference sequence). Trimming took 6 bases from V and 9 from J; bases not matched to a gene: 18. The CDR3 extends over 18 amino acids. The DNA of the CDR3 is TGTGCCAGTAGACCCGGGACAGGGCTACGGAGTACGGCTTCACCCCTCCACTTT. Protein: CASRPGTGLRSTASPLHF.

This clonotype appeared many times. The chain combines TRBV11-3 with TRBJ1-1, with 9 bases fitting TRBD1. The CDR3 totals 14 residues. With 7 bases clipped from V and 1 base from J, the junction kept 4 bases outside the gene matches. The germline V gene encodes CDR1 SGHNT and CDR2 YENEEA. The CDR3 spells CASIRDRENTEAFF. The CDR3 bases are TGTGCCAGCATCAGGGACAGGGAGAACACTGAAGCTTTCTTT.

This clonotype has at least ten counts. The CDR3 protein is CASSLTSDSTDTQYF. CDR3 DNA: TGCGCCAGCAGCTTGACCTCGGACAGCACAGATACGCAGTATTTT. The chain combines TRBV5-1 with TRBJ2-3; D is unclear. The CDR3 length is 15 residues. V was trimmed by 1 base and J by 0 bases, leaving 9 bases between them. Germline loops: CDR1 SGHRS, CDR2 YFSETQ.

This clonotype has at least ten counts. The CDR3 protein is CASSLTGILSNQPQHF. The DNA for the CDR3 is TGTGCCAGCAGTTTGACAGGGATTCTTAGCAATCAGCCCCAGCATTTT. The genes are TRBV28 and TRBJ1-5; 7 bases map to TRBD1. The CDR3 length is 16 residues. The V and J ends lost 3 bases and 0 bases, in that order; junction bases with no gene match: 5. The germline V gene has CDR1 MDHEN and CDR2 SYDVKM.

At least ten counts were recorded for this clonotype. The V gene is TRBV7-9, the J gene TRBJ1-2, with 7 bases lining up with TRBD1. The J segment lost 4 bases and the V segment lost 1 base, leaving 3 bases of the junction unmatched. CDR3 length: 14 residues. From germline, CDR1 is SEHNR and CDR2 FQNEAQ (reference sequence). The CDR3 is CASSLEGALYGYTF. The CDR3 nucleotides read TGTGCCAGCAGCTTAGAGGGGGCCCTCTATGGCTACACCTTC.

The chain is built from TRBV5-6 and TRBJ2-5; 7 bases line up with TRBD2. The germline V gene encodes CDR1 SGHDT and CDR2 YYEEEE. This CDR3 is 16 amino acids long. The V gene end was trimmed by 2 bases and the J gene end by 4 bases; junction bases not matched to a gene: 11. DNA for the CDR3: TGTGCCAGCAGCTTTGGTGGCGGGAGCGGTGCAGAGACCCAGTACTTC. Protein sequence: CASSFGGGSGAETQYF.

In this sample, this clonotype turned up a few times. The V gene is TRBV19, the J gene TRBJ2-7; D is perhaps TRBD2 (5 bases). The CDR3 is 15 amino acids. Trimming left V 4 bases short and J 7 bases short, with 20 bases between. Germline values: CDR1 LNHDA, CDR2 SQIVND (reference sequence). The CDR3: CASSTNPSGAWEQYF. In DNA, the CDR3 is TGTGCCAGTAGTACCAATCCGAGCGGAGCCTGGGAGCAGTACTTC.

This clonotype was seen at least ten times. The chain combines TRBV2 with TRBJ2-2, with D unclear. CDR1 is SNHLY, CDR2 FYNNEI, per germline. V was cut by 6 bases and J by 0 bases, with 11 bases left in between. The length of the CDR3 is 15 residues. The CDR3 DNA follows: TGTGCCAGCAGATCCAGGATCGCGAACACCGGGGAGCTGTTTTTT. Translated, it gives CASRSRIANTGELFF. The full variable domain, rest sourced from reference TRBV2 and TRBJ2-2, is EPEVTQTPSHQVTQMGQEVILRCVPISNHLYFYWYRQILGQKVEFLVSFYNNEISEKSEIFDDQFSVERPDGSNFTLKIRSTKLEDSAMYFCASRSRIANTGELFFGEGSRLTVL.

This clonotype has just a few counts. V and J are TRBV27 and TRBJ2-7, with D possibly matching TRBD2 (5 bases). Germline CDR1 is MNHEY and CDR2 is SMNVEV (reference sequence). The CDR3 loop spans 17 amino acids. The V end was cut by 1 base, the J end by 5 bases, with 21 bases between. CDR3 sequence: CASSLLFAEPGGNEQYF. The CDR3, as DNA: TGTGCCAGCAGTTTATTATTTGCGGAGCCTGGAGGCAACGAGCAGTACTTC.

This clonotype was counted many times. The rearrangement uses TRBV6-2 or TRBV6-3 and TRBJ2-7; perhaps TRBD2 as D (6 bases). In germline, CDR1 is MNHEY, CDR2 SVGEGT. CDR3 length: 14 residues. V was clipped by 5 bases and J by 2 bases, with 13 bases between them. The CDR3 nucleotides are TGTGCCAGCAGTCCGGACTACCTGGCCTACGAGCAGTACTTC. It is translated as CASSPDYLAYEQYF.

The chain joins TRBV5-4 to TRBJ2-3; D is uncertain. Germline V lookup: CDR1 SGHNT, CDR2 YYREEE (reference sequence). The V end lost 2 bases, the J end lost 4 bases, and 8 bases lay between the germline ends. The CDR3 runs 13 residues. The CDR3, as DNA: TGTGCCAGCAGCTTCAAGGCCGCAGATACGCAGTATTTT. Its protein is CASSFKAADTQYF.

This clonotype was recorded many times. J is TRBJ1-1 and V is TRBV29-1; D is perhaps TRBD1 (6 bases). The CDR3 contains 14 residues. The V gene lost 6 bases and the J gene lost 5 bases, with 19 bases spanning the gap. Germline assignment: CDR1 SQVTM and CDR2 ANQGSEA. CDR3 DNA sequence: TGCAGCGTGGGCCGGGACACTGGAAGGACTGAAGCTTTCTTT. This sequence encodes CSVGRDTGRTEAFF.

This clonotype was seen repeatedly, ten times or more. The J gene is TRBJ2-1, the V gene TRBV6-5; D ambiguous. Trimming left V 0 bases short and J 6 bases short, with 6 bases between. The CDR3 runs to 13 residues. Per the germline V gene, CDR1 is MNHEY and CDR2 is SVGAGI. The CDR3 nucleotides are TGTGCCAGCAGTTACTCGTCGCGCAATGAGCAGTTCTTC. Translation: CASSYSSRNEQFF.

This clonotype was seen many times. The chain has TRBV12-3 or TRBV12-4 and TRBJ2-1; 8 bases match TRBD2. Trimming at V came to 5 bases and at J to 8 bases, leaving 11 bases not matched to a gene. This CDR3 is 15 amino acids long. CDR3 DNA sequence: TGTGCCAGCAGTGACACTAGCGGACTTGCGGATGAGCAGTTCTTC. It is translated as CASSDTSGLADEQFF.

Worth noting for this clonotype: The CDR3 end shows no conserved phenylalanine or tryptophan, and so a read error is likely. The CDR3 reads CASSYPTGASEKLFS. CDR3 DNA: TGTGCCAGCAGCTATCCGACAGGGGCTAGTGAAAAACTGTTTTCT. V gene TRBV3-1 combines with J gene TRBJ1-4; 8 nucleotides agree with TRBD1. Germline V lookup: CDR1 LGHDT, CDR2 YNNKEL (reference sequence). The CDR3 consists of 15 residues. J gave up 7 bases and V 5 bases, and 9 bases lay outside the gene matches.

This clonotype was seen many times. The gene calls are TRBV27 and TRBJ2-7; a weak D match, TRBD2 (5 bases). The germline gives CDR1 MNHEY, CDR2 SMNVEV (reference sequence). Trimming pared 3 bases from V and 3 bases from J, leaving 9 bases between. The CDR3 is 13 residues long. The DNA of the CDR3 is TGTGCCAGCAGTTTCGCGGGCAACTACGAGCAGTACTTC. Amino acids: CASSFAGNYEQYF.